Presented here are 28 T cell receptor beta chains from one specimen sequenced in a study of T-cell memory formation after mild COVID-19 (dated by TCRdb to the early 2020s). Library construction relied on 5' RACE. The sequencer listed for this sample is Illumina NovaSeq 6000. Using fastp trimming at Q25 and MiXCR clonotype assembly, TCRdb reanalyzed the public sequencing data and kept in-frame beta chains. Each CDR3 protein appears once, grouped with its most common genes and DNA. Present in this sample are about 180,000 distinct CDR3 sequences, approximately 18% of which were seen just once. Of the sample, 3% to 4.5% is held by the ten largest clones. Sequencing was done on a sample of PBMCs or a T cell subset sorted from them (not recorded which). All receptors derive from a man between 18 and 29 years old who had mild COVID-19 (a few samples of this study predate the infection). The sample titles of this study are shuffled in the database, so cell type and time point are left out; the donor was told from shared clones.

The rearrangement uses TRBV20-1 and TRBJ2-7; D not resolved. CDR1 DFQATT and CDR2 SNEGSKA come from the germline V gene (reference sequence). V was trimmed by 3 bases and J by 5 bases, leaving 8 bases between them. This CDR3 has 11 amino acids. This chain's CDR3 is CSASQGHEQYF. As DNA, the CDR3 is TGCAGTGCTAGTCAAGGCCACGAGCAGTACTTC.

Only a few counts were recorded for this clonotype. This chain connects TRBV12-3 or TRBV12-4 to TRBJ2-7; weak D call: TRBD1 (6 bases). The V and J ends lost 6 bases and 4 bases respectively, with 16 bases between them. The CDR3 spans 14 residues. CDR3 in amino acids: CASSPGHFFYEQYF. CDR3 DNA: TGTGCCAGCAGCCCGGGACACTTTTTTTACGAGCAGTACTTC.

This clonotype was recorded a few times. The V call is TRBV3-1, the J call TRBJ2-1, with D unresolved. Trimming left V 2 bases short and J 6 bases short, with 8 bases between. Germline V gene sequence: CDR1 LGHDT, CDR2 YNNKEL (reference sequence). CDR3 length: 13 amino acids. CDR3 sequence: CASSQRGTNEQFF. The CDR3 region has the DNA TGTGCCAGCAGCCAAAGAGGTACCAATGAGCAGTTCTTC.

This clonotype was counted a few times. The rearrangement uses TRBV4-3 and TRBJ1-6; D perhaps matches TRBD1 (6 bases). Germline CDR1 LGHNA, CDR2 YSLEER. Trimming cost V 0 bases and J 7 bases, with 10 bases left between them. This CDR3 has 15 residues. CDR3 region: CASSQDEQGNSPLHF. In DNA form, the CDR3 reads TGCGCCAGCAGCCAAGATGAACAGGGAAATTCACCCCTCCACTTT.

The chain is built from TRBV20-1 and TRBJ1-2, with 9 bases fitting TRBD1. J lost 2 bases, V lost 3 bases, and 7 bases had no gene match. The CDR3 is 15 residues long. Per germline, CDR1 DFQATT and CDR2 SNEGSKA (reference sequence). DNA of the CDR3: TGCAGTGCTAGCCTCCTCGGACAGGGGAACTATGGCTACACCTTC. Its protein is CSASLLGQGNYGYTF.

This clonotype was observed a handful of times. This sequence joins TRBV6-5 and TRBJ1-2; the match to TRBD1 covers 7 bases. CDR1 MNHEY and CDR2 SVGAGI come from the germline V gene. CDR3 length equals 13 residues. V shed 6 bases, J shed 2 bases, and the junction held 3 bases outside the gene matches. The DNA of the CDR3 is TGTGCCAGCAGCCACAGGGGCAACTATGGCTACACCTTC. Encoded protein: CASSHRGNYGYTF.

This clonotype has just a few counts. The V gene is TRBV5-1, the J gene TRBJ2-3; 9 bases line up with TRBD1. V dropped 4 bases and J dropped 2; count of bases not matched to a gene: 8. Germline values: CDR1 SGHRS, CDR2 YFSETQ. The CDR3 extends over 16 amino acids. The CDR3 DNA sequence: TGCGCCAGCAGCCCCGAGACAGGGGGACCCACAGATACGCAGTATTTT. This codes for CASSPETGGPTDTQYF.

Many counts were recorded for this clonotype. CDR3 protein: CASSKGQGDGETQYF. In DNA, the CDR3 is TGCGCCAGCAGCAAGGGACAGGGTGACGGAGAGACCCAGTACTTC. The chain carries TRBV5-1 and TRBJ2-5, with 9 positions matching TRBD1. The CDR3 length is 15 residues. Germline assignment: CDR1 SGHRS and CDR2 YFSETQ. Trimming took 4 bases from V and 4 from J; bases not matched to a gene: 8.

The V and J genes are TRBV9 and TRBJ2-3; D might be TRBD2 (6 bases). The CDR3 runs to 15 residues. V lost 0 bases, J lost 5 bases, and 13 bases lay in between. CDR1 and CDR2 (germline): SGDLS, YYNGEE. CDR3 DNA sequence: TGTGCCAGCAGCGTAGAGTCCAGGAGGGTAGATACGCAGTATTTT. Protein sequence: CASSVESRRVDTQYF.

V is TRBV3-1 and J is TRBJ1-6; D ambiguous. Trimming pared 3 bases from V and 7 bases from J, leaving 7 bases between. Germline V gives CDR1 LGHDT, CDR2 YNNKEL (reference sequence). The CDR3 runs to 13 residues. DNA of the CDR3: TGTGCCAGCAGCCAGGGCCGGAATTCACCCCTCCACTTT. Translation gives CASSQGRNSPLHF.

The chain joins TRBV2 to TRBJ2-7, with TRBD1 matching 8 bases. The ends lost 0 bases at V and 0 bases at J; junction bases unmatched: 7. This CDR3 is built from 17 residues. The germline V gene has CDR1 SNHLY and CDR2 FYNNEI. The chain's CDR3 is CASSEAAEDRASYEQYV. The CDR3 DNA follows: TGTGCCAGCAGTGAAGCAGCCGAGGACAGGGCCTCCTACGAGCAGTACGTC.

This clonotype showed up just once. The chain combines TRBV20-1 with TRBJ2-2; TRBD1 aligns across 8 bases. With 5 bases clipped from V and 3 bases from J, the junction kept 8 bases outside the gene matches. This CDR3 comprises 15 residues. Looked up from germline, CDR1 is DFQATT and CDR2 is SNEGSKA (reference sequence). The CDR3 DNA reads TGCAGTGCTGGGAAGACAGGGGATGACACCGGGGAGCTGTTTTTT. It yields the protein CSAGKTGDDTGELFF.

The chain is built from TRBV7-9 and TRBJ2-4; either TRBD1 or TRBD2 may fit D (5 bases each). The V gene lost 2 bases and the J gene lost 6 bases, with 14 bases spanning the gap. Germline CDR1 is SEHNR and CDR2 is FQNEAQ (reference sequence). The CDR3 sequence is 15 residues long. CDR3 in DNA: TGTGCCAGCAGCTTAATGTCCGGGGCGGGAAACATTCAGTACTTC. Translating gives CASSLMSGAGNIQYF.

This clonotype was detected a few times. V and J are TRBV11-2 and TRBJ2-3; no clear D gene. Germline V gives CDR1 SGHAT, CDR2 FQNNGV. V lost 2 bases, J lost 3 bases, and 6 bases lay in between. CDR3 size: 13 residues. CDR3 sequence: CASSLWPTDTQYF. DNA for the CDR3: TGTGCCAGCAGCTTATGGCCGACAGATACGCAGTATTTT.

This clonotype was detected ten times or more. This chain links TRBV7-8 with TRBJ1-1, with D possibly TRBD1 on 5 matching bases. Looked up from germline, CDR1 is SGHVS and CDR2 is FQNEAQ. The V end lost 7 bases, the J end lost 6 bases, and 15 bases lay between the germline ends. The CDR3 length is 13 residues. CDR3 bases: TGTGCCAGCACCATGAAGGGGTTCCCTGAAGCTTTCTTT. Translating it yields CASTMKGFPEAFF.

In this sample, this clonotype turned up once. This chain uses TRBV4-1 with TRBJ2-6; D ambiguous. Trimming shortened V by 3 bases and J by 6 bases, and 6 bases separated the two germline ends. This CDR3 contains 13 residues. Germline CDR1 is MGHRA and CDR2 is YSYEKL. The CDR3 bases are TGCGCCAGCAGCCATGCGGAGGCCAACGTCCTGACTTTC. Translating gives CASSHAEANVLTF.

This clonotype was seen at least ten times. The chain combines TRBV20-1 with TRBJ2-3; D uncertain. V was shortened by 6 bases and J by 0 bases, with 13 bases between the two germline ends. The CDR3 spans 14 residues. CDR1 is DFQATT, CDR2 SNEGSKA, per germline (reference sequence). The CDR3 coding sequence is TGCAGTGCCCGGACCCTAGGTAGCACAGATACGCAGTATTTT. Encoded protein: CSARTLGSTDTQYF.

There are many counts of this clonotype. The rearrangement uses TRBV3-1 and TRBJ1-2; D is undetermined. V lost 3 bases to trimming and J lost 2 bases, with 1 base between them. From germline, CDR1 is LGHDT and CDR2 YNNKEL (reference sequence). This CDR3 spans 11 amino acids. CDR3 sequence: CASSQNYGYTF. The CDR3 DNA follows: TGTGCCAGCAGCCAGAACTATGGCTACACCTTC.

The chain is built from TRBV2 and TRBJ1-1; unclear D gene. With 8 bases removed from V and 2 bases from J, the gap between germline ends came to 12 bases. This CDR3 contains 13 residues. Germline CDR1 is SNHLY and CDR2 is FYNNEI. CDR3 amino acids: CASLPETNTEAFF. The CDR3 coding sequence is TGTGCCAGCCTCCCCGAGACTAACACTGAAGCTTTCTTT.

This clonotype occurred many times. The V and J genes are TRBV7-2 and TRBJ2-1; no clear D. The V end was cut by 6 bases, the J end by 0 bases, with 12 bases between. CDR1 and CDR2 from the germline V gene are SGHTA and FQGNSA. This CDR3 is built from 15 residues. CDR3 coding DNA: TGTGCCAGCAGTTCCCGGCCAAGCTCCTACAATGAGCAGTTCTTC. Translated: CASSSRPSSYNEQFF.

This clonotype turned up a few times. The chain links TRBV12-3 or TRBV12-4 to TRBJ2-3; TRBD2 aligns across 8 bases. The CDR3 covers 15 residues. The V and J ends lost 7 bases and 2 bases, in that order; junction bases with no gene match: 8. CDR3 bases: TGTGCCAGCACGATAGCGGGGCTACCCACAGATACGCAGTATTTT. As protein: CASTIAGLPTDTQYF.

This clonotype was observed a handful of times. The chain carries TRBV12-3 or TRBV12-4 and TRBJ1-5; D may be TRBD1 (5 bases). This CDR3 has 13 amino acids. V lost 3 bases to trimming and J lost 6 bases, with 9 bases between them. The CDR3 sequence: CASSFRESQPQHF. DNA of the CDR3: TGTGCCAGCAGTTTCAGGGAAAGTCAGCCCCAGCATTTT.

CDR3: CASSTGQGSGELFF. CDR3 nucleotide sequence: TGTGCCAGCAGCACCGGACAGGGTTCCGGGGAGCTGTTTTTT. This chain connects TRBV7-2 to TRBJ2-2, with 8 bases lining up with TRBD1. Germline-derived CDR1 and CDR2 are SGHTA and FQGNSA. The CDR3 has 14 amino acids. J lost 6 bases, V lost 5 bases, and 5 bases had no gene match.

V gene TRBV6-2 or TRBV6-3 combines with J gene TRBJ2-1, with 9 nucleotides matching TRBD2. This CDR3 comprises 16 residues. Germline assignment: CDR1 MNHEY and CDR2 SVGEGT. The V segment lost 6 bases and the J segment 1 base; nucleotides outside the gene matches: 7. This chain's CDR3 is CASRGGGARSYNEQFF. In DNA, the CDR3 is TGTGCCAGCAGAGGCGGGGGGGCCCGATCCTACAATGAGCAGTTCTTC.

This chain links TRBV25-1 with TRBJ2-5, with TRBD2 matching 14 bases. This CDR3 region has 16 residues. The germline gives CDR1 MGHDK, CDR2 SYGVNS. V lost 4 bases and J lost 2; bases outside the gene matches: 3. The CDR3 is CASSAGLAGGQETQYF. The CDR3 nucleotides read TGTGCCAGCAGTGCCGGACTAGCGGGGGGACAAGAGACCCAGTACTTC.

This clonotype appeared many times. This chain uses TRBV7-2 with TRBJ1-3, with D tentatively TRBD1 (6 bases). Per germline, CDR1 SGHTA and CDR2 FQGNSA. This CDR3 contains 16 residues. The germline V and J ends were trimmed by 1 base and 0 bases, with 10 bases remaining between them. The CDR3 reads CASSLGGPASGNTIYF. CDR3 DNA: TGTGCCAGCAGCTTAGGGGGGCCCGCCTCTGGAAACACCATATATTTT.

This clonotype came up a few times. The V call is TRBV20-1, the J call TRBJ2-7, with TRBD2 matching 7 bases. The CDR3 loop spans 12 amino acids. Germline V gene lookup returns CDR1 DFQATT and CDR2 SNEGSKA (reference sequence). V gave up 6 bases and J gave up 6 bases; unmatched junction bases: 8. As DNA, the CDR3 is TGCAGTGCGGCCGGGGGGTCCGTCGAGCAGTACGTC. It encodes CSAAGGSVEQYV.

The chain has TRBV20-1 and TRBJ2-5; 9 nucleotides match TRBD2. V shed 0 bases, J shed 5 bases, and the junction held 7 bases outside the gene matches. The CDR3 consists of 15 residues. The V gene's germline CDR1 is DFQATT and CDR2 SNEGSKA (reference sequence). The CDR3 DNA follows: TGCAGTGCTAGAGAACCTACCGGGACTAGCGAGACCCAGTACTTC. Translated: CSAREPTGTSETQYF.